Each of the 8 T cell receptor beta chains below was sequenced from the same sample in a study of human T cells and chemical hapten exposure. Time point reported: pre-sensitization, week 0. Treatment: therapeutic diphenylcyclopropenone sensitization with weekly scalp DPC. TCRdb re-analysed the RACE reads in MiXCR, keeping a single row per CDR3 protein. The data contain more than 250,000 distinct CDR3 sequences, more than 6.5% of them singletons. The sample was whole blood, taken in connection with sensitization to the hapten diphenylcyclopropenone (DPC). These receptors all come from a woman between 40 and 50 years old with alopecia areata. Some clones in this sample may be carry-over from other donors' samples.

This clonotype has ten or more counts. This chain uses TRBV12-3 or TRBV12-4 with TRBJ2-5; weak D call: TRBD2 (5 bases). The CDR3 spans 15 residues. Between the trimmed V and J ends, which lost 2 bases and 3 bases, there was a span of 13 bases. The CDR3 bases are TGTGCCAGCAGTTTACGGGAAATTAGTAAAGAGACCCAGTACTTC. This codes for CASSLREISKETQYF.

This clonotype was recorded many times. In DNA form, the CDR3 reads TGTGCCAGCACTCTTGGATTTGGAAAAGTGAACACTGAAGCTTTCTTT. It translates to CASTLGFGKVNTEAFF. V is TRBV6-2 or TRBV6-3 and J is TRBJ1-1; D is undetermined. Germline CDR1 and CDR2: MNHEY and SVGEGT. Trimming took 7 bases from V and 0 from J, leaving 18 bases between them. The CDR3 has 16 residues.

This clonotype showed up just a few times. The CDR3 bases are TGTGCCAGCATTCCCGGAGATGGGAGGGCCGCAGATACGCAGTATTTT. It translates to CASIPGDGRAADTQYF. The rearrangement joins TRBV28 to TRBJ2-3, with 7 positions matching TRBD2. Germline V CDR1 and CDR2: MDHEN, SYDVKM. Trimming at V came to 7 bases and at J to 4 bases, leaving 14 bases not matched to a gene. The CDR3 is 16 amino acids.

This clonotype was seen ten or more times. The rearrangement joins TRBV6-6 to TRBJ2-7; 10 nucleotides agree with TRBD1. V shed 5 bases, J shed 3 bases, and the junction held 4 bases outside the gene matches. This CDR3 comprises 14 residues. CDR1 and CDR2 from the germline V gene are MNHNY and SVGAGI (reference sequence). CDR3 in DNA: TGTGCCAGCAGTGCCGGGACAGGGGACTACGAGCAGTACTTC. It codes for CASSAGTGDYEQYF.

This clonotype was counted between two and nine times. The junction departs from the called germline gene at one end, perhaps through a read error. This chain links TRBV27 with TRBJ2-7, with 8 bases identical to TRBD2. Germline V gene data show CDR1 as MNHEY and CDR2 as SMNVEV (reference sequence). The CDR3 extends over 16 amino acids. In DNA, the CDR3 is TGTGCCAGCAGCTTCAAAGGGACTAGGGTCTCCCACGAGCAGTACTTC. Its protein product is CASSFKGTRVSHEQYF.

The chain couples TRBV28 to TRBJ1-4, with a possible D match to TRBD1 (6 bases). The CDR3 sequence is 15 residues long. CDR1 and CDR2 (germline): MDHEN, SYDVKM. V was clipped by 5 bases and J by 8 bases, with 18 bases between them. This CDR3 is CASSLSGELKEKLFF. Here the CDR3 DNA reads TGTGCCAGCAGTCTATCAGGGGAGCTTAAGGAAAAACTGTTTTTT.

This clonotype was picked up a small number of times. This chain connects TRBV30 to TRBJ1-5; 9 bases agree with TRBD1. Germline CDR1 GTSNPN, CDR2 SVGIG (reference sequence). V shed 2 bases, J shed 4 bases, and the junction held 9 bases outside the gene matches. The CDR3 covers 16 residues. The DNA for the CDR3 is TGTGCCTGGAGTCAGAGGACAGGGGTCTTGAATCAGCCCCAGCATTTT. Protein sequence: CAWSQRTGVLNQPQHF.

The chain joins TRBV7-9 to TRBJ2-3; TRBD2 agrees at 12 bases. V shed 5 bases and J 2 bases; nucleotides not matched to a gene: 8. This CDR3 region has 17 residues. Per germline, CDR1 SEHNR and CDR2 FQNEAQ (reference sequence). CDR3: CASSTRTSGISTDTQYF. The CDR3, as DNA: TGTGCCAGCAGCACCCGGACTAGCGGGATCTCCACAGATACGCAGTATTTT. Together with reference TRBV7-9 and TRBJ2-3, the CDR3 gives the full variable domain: DTGVSQNPRHKITKRGQNVTFRCDPISEHNRLYWYRQTLGQGPEFLTYFQNEAQLEKSRLLSDRFSAERPKGSFSTLEIQRTEQGDSAMYLCASSTRTSGISTDTQYFGPGTRLTVL.